The 21 T cell receptor beta chains below come from one sample, sequenced in a study of identical twins. TCRdb redid the calling of the 5' RACE reads with MiXCR, one entry per CDR3 protein. The sample shows approximately 890,000 distinct CDR3 sequences, approximately 13% of them seen only once. This sample also appeared in a second study, on yellow fever vaccine responses in identical twins.

The sequencing sample was made of PBMCs. These receptors all come from a woman younger than 30 in good health.

This clonotype was seen a handful of times. V and J are TRBV9 and TRBJ2-1; no clear D gene. Germline V gene data show CDR1 as SGDLS and CDR2 as YYNGEE. Trimming cost V 0 bases and J 4 bases, with 14 bases left between them. CDR3 length: 16 amino acids. CDR3 region: CASSVAGTYAYNEQFF. Here the CDR3 DNA reads TGTGCCAGCAGCGTAGCGGGTACTTACGCTTACAATGAGCAGTTCTTC.

This clonotype was counted ten times or more. J is TRBJ1-2 and V is TRBV5-1; 7 bases line up with TRBD1. CDR3 length: 14 amino acids. Germline-derived CDR1 and CDR2 are SGHRS and YFSETQ. After removal of 5 bases from V and 6 bases from J, the junction contained 10 bases not matched to a gene. The CDR3 protein is CASRWTGAENGYTF. CDR3 DNA sequence: TGCGCCAGCAGATGGACAGGCGCAGAGAATGGCTACACCTTC.

A few counts support this clonotype. This chain connects TRBV5-6 to TRBJ2-1, with 11 bases lining up with TRBD2. Germline CDR1 and CDR2: SGHDT and YYEEEE. The CDR3 has 15 residues. V was pared by 2 bases and J by 6 bases, with 4 bases of the junction left unmatched. The CDR3 protein is CASSFGGTSGNEQFF. As DNA, the CDR3 is TGTGCCAGCAGCTTTGGCGGGACTAGCGGCAATGAGCAGTTCTTC.

The CDR3 coding sequence is TGTGCCACCGACTCTACCGGCGGGATCACTGAAGCTTTCTTT. This sequence encodes CATDSTGGITEAFF. The V gene is TRBV5-4, the J gene TRBJ1-1; the D is unclear. Trimming took off 9 bases at V and 4 bases at J, with 19 bases between the two ends. CDR1 is SGHNT and CDR2 is YYREEE in the germline V gene (reference sequence). The CDR3 has 14 residues.

The gene calls are TRBV3-1 and TRBJ2-1, with a possible D match to TRBD1 (6 bases). V gave up 0 bases and J gave up 3 bases, with 15 bases separating them. The CDR3 contains 17 residues. Germline assignment: CDR1 LGHDT and CDR2 YNNKEL (reference sequence). CDR3 DNA sequence: TGTGCCAGCAGCCAAGATATATCAGGGGTTGGCTACAATGAGCAGTTCTTC. It codes for CASSQDISGVGYNEQFF.

The chain links TRBV6-2 or TRBV6-3 to TRBJ2-1, with 8 nucleotides matching TRBD2. This CDR3 has 15 residues. Per germline, CDR1 MNHEY and CDR2 SVGEGT. Germline trimming cut 7 bases from V and 5 bases from J; bases unmatched to any gene: 10. The CDR3 sequence: CASTPGGAGNNEQFF. Written as DNA, the CDR3 is TGTGCCAGCACCCCGGGAGGGGCCGGTAACAATGAGCAGTTCTTC.

The chain joins TRBV13 to TRBJ1-1; unclear D gene. V was trimmed by 5 bases and J by 1 base, leaving 8 bases between them. Per the germline V gene, CDR1 is PRHDT and CDR2 is FYEKMQ (reference sequence). CDR3 length equals 13 residues. The CDR3 is CASSHTRNTEAFF. The CDR3 coding sequence is TGTGCCAGCAGCCATACACGGAACACTGAAGCTTTCTTT.

This rearrangement joins TRBV12-3 or TRBV12-4 to TRBJ1-1; a weak D match, TRBD1 (5 bases). V gave up 6 bases and J gave up 5 bases, with 19 bases separating them. This CDR3 contains 15 residues. CDR3 residues: CASRSNGGVSTEAFF. CDR3 DNA sequence: TGTGCCAGCAGATCTAACGGGGGGGTTTCGACTGAAGCTTTCTTT.

The rearrangement joins TRBV27 to TRBJ2-5; D is uncertain. The V gene's germline CDR1 is MNHEY and CDR2 SMNVEV (reference sequence). V was cut by 4 bases and J by 5 bases, with 8 bases left in between. The CDR3 spans 12 residues. The CDR3 nucleotides read TGTGCCAGCAGTTCCTCTATGGAGACCCAGTACTTC. Translation: CASSSSMETQYF.

The V and J genes are TRBV29-1 and TRBJ2-1; possibly TRBD2 for D (5 bases). Per germline, CDR1 SQVTM and CDR2 ANQGSEA. The length of the CDR3 is 14 residues. The ends were cut back, 0 bases at V and 6 bases at J, with 12 bases in the middle. CDR3 DNA: TGCAGCGTTGAAGAGAGGCTAGCAGGCAATGAGCAGTTCTTC. It specifies CSVEERLAGNEQFF.

The V and J genes are TRBV6-1 and TRBJ2-1; 7 bases match TRBD2. The CDR3 loop spans 13 amino acids. With 10 bases clipped from V and 5 bases from J, the junction kept 8 bases outside the gene matches. CDR1 MNHNS and CDR2 SASEGT come from the germline V gene. The CDR3 coding sequence is TGTGCCACCCGTCTAGCGGTAGACAATGAGCAGTTCTTC. Encoded protein: CATRLAVDNEQFF.

This clonotype was seen only a few times. The V gene is TRBV12-3 or TRBV12-4, the J gene TRBJ2-3, with 12 nucleotides matching TRBD2. The CDR3 extends over 19 amino acids. V gave up 3 bases and J gave up 2 bases; unmatched junction bases: 12. In DNA form, the CDR3 reads TGTGCCAGCAGTTTCGGGTTCGGACTAGCGGGAATTACCACAGATACGCAGTATTTT. It is translated as CASSFGFGLAGITTDTQYF.

This chain uses TRBV2 with TRBJ2-6; no reliable D call. Trimming pared 7 bases from V and 0 bases from J, leaving 10 bases between. This CDR3 is built from 15 residues. CDR1 SNHLY and CDR2 FYNNEI come from the germline V gene. The CDR3 bases are TGTGCCAGCAAGGACGCTTACTCTGGGGCCAACGTCCTGACTTTC. It yields the protein CASKDAYSGANVLTF.

This clonotype was counted ten times or more. The V call is TRBV3-1, the J call TRBJ2-1; D call uncertain. Germline values: CDR1 LGHDT, CDR2 YNNKEL (reference sequence). Trimming pared 7 bases from V and 6 bases from J, leaving 16 bases between. The CDR3 totals 14 residues. The CDR3 sequence: CASTWAANSNEQFF. Written as DNA, the CDR3 is TGTGCCAGCACCTGGGCGGCCAATTCCAATGAGCAGTTCTTC.

This clonotype was detected ten times or more. Here the CDR3 reads CASSIRPSTDTQYF. The CDR3 region has the DNA TGTGCCAGCAGTATTAGACCCAGCACAGATACGCAGTATTTT. The chain links TRBV27 to TRBJ2-3, with D unresolved. The CDR3 extends over 14 amino acids. Deletions cut 5 bases from V and 0 bases from J, with 9 bases between. Germline lookup yields CDR1 MNHEY and CDR2 SMNVEV (reference sequence).

This rearrangement joins TRBV20-1 to TRBJ1-5; TRBD1 matches at 12 bases. V lost 5 bases and J lost 6; bases outside the gene matches: 2. Germline CDR1 reads DFQATT; CDR2 reads SNEGSKA (reference sequence). This CDR3 comprises 13 residues. CDR3 in DNA: TGCAGTGCTGGGACAGGGGGCATTCAGCCCCAGCATTTT. Protein product: CSAGTGGIQPQHF.

The chain links TRBV10-3 to TRBJ1-3; D not resolved. Trimming shortened V by 6 bases and J by 0 bases, and 9 bases separated the two germline ends. Germline V gene lookup returns CDR1 ENHRY and CDR2 SYGVKD. This CDR3 is 14 amino acids long. The CDR3 sequence: CAISGDSSGNTIYF. The CDR3 nucleotides are TGTGCCATCAGCGGTGATAGCTCTGGAAACACCATATATTTT.

The V call is TRBV10-3, the J call TRBJ1-1, with unresolved D. The V gene's germline CDR1 is ENHRY and CDR2 SYGVKD. V dropped 4 bases and J dropped 0 bases, with 9 bases sitting between them. The CDR3 length is 14 residues. DNA for the CDR3: TGTGCCATCAGTGCCAAATCGGTGAACACTGAAGCTTTCTTT. Translation gives CAISAKSVNTEAFF.

The rearrangement uses TRBV24-1 and TRBJ2-3; possible D gene TRBD2, 5 bases. CDR1 is KGHDR and CDR2 is SFDVKD in the germline V gene. The CDR3 totals 14 residues. V shed 1 base and J shed 9 bases, with 13 bases lying between them. The CDR3 nucleotides read TGTGCCACCAGTGATTTCCCGACCTCGGGGACGCAGTATTTT. This codes for CATSDFPTSGTQYF.

The chain employs TRBV19 and TRBJ2-7, with a possible D match to TRBD1 (5 bases). The CDR3 sequence is 15 residues long. Germline loops: CDR1 LNHDA, CDR2 SQIVND (reference sequence). The DNA of the CDR3 is TGTGCCAGTAGTATAGGGGGCAGACAAAACTACGAGCGGTACGTC. Encoded protein: CASSIGGRQNYERYV.

This clonotype showed up just a few times. The chain uses TRBV10-3 and TRBJ2-5; a weak D match, TRBD2 (5 bases). CDR1 is ENHRY and CDR2 is SYGVKD in the germline V gene. Trimming took off 9 bases at V and 4 bases at J, with 15 bases between the two ends. The CDR3 length is 13 residues. In DNA form, the CDR3 reads TGTGCCATACGATCGGGAATTGTAGAGACCCAGTACTTC. This translates into CAIRSGIVETQYF.